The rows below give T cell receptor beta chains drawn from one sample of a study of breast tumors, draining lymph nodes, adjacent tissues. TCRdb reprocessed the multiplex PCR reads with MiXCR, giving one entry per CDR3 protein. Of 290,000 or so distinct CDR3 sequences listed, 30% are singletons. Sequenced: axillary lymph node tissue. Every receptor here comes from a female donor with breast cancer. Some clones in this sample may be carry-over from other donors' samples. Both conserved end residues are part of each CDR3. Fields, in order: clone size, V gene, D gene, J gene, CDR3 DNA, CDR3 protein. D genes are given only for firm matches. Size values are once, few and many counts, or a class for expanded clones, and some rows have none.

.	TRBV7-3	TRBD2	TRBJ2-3	TGTGCCAGCAGCCCATTCGGACTAGCGGGGGGGACGGGCACAGATACGCAGTATTTT	CASSPFGLAGGTGTDTQYF
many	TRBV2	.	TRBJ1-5	TGTGCCAGCAGCATCAGGGTGGGCAATCAGCCCCAGCATTTT	CASSIRVGNQPQHF
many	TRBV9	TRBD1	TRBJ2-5	TGTGCCAGCAGCGTAGGAGTAGGACAGGGGGCAGAGACCCAGTACTTC	CASSVGVGQGAETQYF
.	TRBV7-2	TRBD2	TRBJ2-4	TGTGCCAGCAGCTTAGACCCCCCCCACGGGGGGGAAGGGGACGTTCAGTACTTC	CASSLDPPHGGEGDVQYF
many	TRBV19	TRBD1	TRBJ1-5	TGTGCCAGTAGTATACTCATCCAGGGGGCTGGCAATCAGCCCCAGCATTTT	CASSILIQGAGNQPQHF
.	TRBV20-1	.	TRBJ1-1	TGCAGTGCTAGCAGAGCCTCTGAAGCTTTCTTT	CSASRASEAFF
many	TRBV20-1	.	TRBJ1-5	TGCAGTGTTACGGACAGTCGCAATCAGCCCCAGCATTTT	CSVTDSRNQPQHF
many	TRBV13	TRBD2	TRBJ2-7	TGTGCCAGCAGCTTTGCGTCAGCGGGAGGGCCCCCGCAGTACTTC	CASSFASAGGPPQYF
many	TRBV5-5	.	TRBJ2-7	TGTGCCAGCAGCTTGAACTACCTCTACGAGCAGTACTTC	CASSLNYLYEQYF
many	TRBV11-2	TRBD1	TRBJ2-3	TGTGCCAGCAGCTTTCAACAGGGGAGCACAGATACGCAGTATTTT	CASSFQQGSTDTQYF
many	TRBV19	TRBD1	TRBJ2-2	TGTGCCAGTAGCAAGGACAGGGGGCTGGGAGGGGAGCTGTTTTTT	CASSKDRGLGGELFF